This is a list of T cell receptor beta chains from one sample in a study of T cell responses to AZD1222 COVID-19 vaccine. The table came from immunoSEQ multiplex PCR; TCRdb's copy has only in-frame clones and leaves some out. The table shows 150,000 to 200,000 clones, with 87% occurring only once. The source material was peripheral blood, sampled 28 days after the second AZD1222 dose. The source is an adult who received the AZD1222 COVID-19 vaccine. Both conserved end residues are part of each CDR3. The D gene is left open where the match is weak. Expanded clones get a size class; other rows say once, few or many, or leave the size out.

d_call	v_call	clone_size	j_call	cdr3_aa	cdr3_nt
NA	TRBV9	NA	TRBJ2-2	CASSVGITGELFF	TGTGCCAGCAGCGTAGGAATCACCGGGGAGCTGTTTTTT
NA	TRBV6-6	once	TRBJ2-3	CASSYPGTFEGQYF	TGTGCCAGCAGTTACCCCGGGACTTTCGAAGGGCAGTATTTT
NA	TRBV10-3	few	TRBJ1-5	CAISDSRFGDQPQHF	TGTGCCATCAGTGACTCGAGGTTTGGGGATCAGCCCCAGCATTTT
NA	TRBV18	NA	TRBJ1-6	CASSPVWGSSDNSPLHF	TGTGCCAGCTCACCGGTTTGGGGGAGTTCGGATAATTCACCCCTCCACTTT
NA	TRBV19	NA	TRBJ1-1	CASSIAHLNTEAFF	TGTGCCAGTAGTATTGCACACTTGAACACTGAAGCTTTCTTT
NA	TRBV28	NA	TRBJ1-5	CASSPRVQPQHF	TGTGCCAGCAGTCCCAGGGTTCAGCCCCAGCATTTT
NA	TRBV2	NA	TRBJ1-1	CASSESGTGEAFF	TGTGCCAGCAGTGAATCTGGTACGGGTGAAGCTTTCTTT
TRBD1	TRBV11-2	few	TRBJ2-7	CASSSGQGYEQYF	TGTGCCAGCAGCTCGGGACAGGGCTACGAGCAGTACTTC
TRBD2	TRBV5-1	NA	TRBJ2-7	CASSLSAGVAYEQYF	TGCGCCAGCAGCTTGTCTGCGGGGGTGGCCTACGAGCAGTACTTC
NA	TRBV27	NA	TRBJ2-7	CASSYGAGPYEQYF	TGTGCCAGCAGTTACGGGGCAGGCCCCTACGAGCAGTACTTC
TRBD1	TRBV5-6	NA	TRBJ1-2	CASSKDRDLYGYTF	TGTGCCAGCAGCAAGGACAGGGACCTCTATGGCTACACCTTC
NA	TRBV10-3	NA	TRBJ1-6	CAFSESEGTGSYNSPLHF	TGTGCCTTCAGTGAGTCTGAGGGGACGGGGTCCTATAATTCACCCCTCCACTTT
TRBD1	TRBV9	few	TRBJ1-1	CASSPGGSRNTEAFF	TGTGCCAGCAGCCCAGGGGGGTCTCGGAACACTGAAGCTTTCTTT
NA	TRBV7-8	NA	TRBJ2-1	CASSLALGANGNEQFF	TGTGCCAGCAGCTTAGCGCTGGGGGCGAATGGGAATGAGCAGTTCTTC
NA	TRBV29-1	once	TRBJ2-7	CSVVKVREQYF	TGCAGCGTTGTAAAGGTGAGGGAGCAGTACTTC
TRBD2	TRBV4-3	NA	TRBJ2-1	CASSQEKSGGAYNEQFF	TGCGCCAGCAGCCAAGAGAAGAGCGGGGGGGCTTACAATGAGCAGTTCTTC
TRBD1	TRBV10-3	few	TRBJ2-7	CAAEDRDSTYEQYF	TGTGCCGCGGAGGACCGGGACAGCACCTACGAGCAGTACTTC
NA	TRBV7-9	NA	TRBJ1-4	CASSLEQGRREKLFF	TGTGCCAGCAGCTTAGAACAGGGAAGACGCGAAAAACTGTTTTTT
NA	TRBV13	NA	TRBJ2-7	CASSSRAGRGTRSEQYF	TGTGCCAGCAGCTCTCGTGCGGGGCGCGGTACCCGCTCCGAGCAGTACTTC
TRBD2	TRBV11-2	NA	TRBJ2-2	CASSLVARGSTGELFF	TGTGCCAGCAGCTTAGTGGCGCGGGGGAGCACCGGGGAGCTGTTTTTT
TRBD1	TRBV10-2	NA	TRBJ1-3	CASTTDRGSGNTIYF	TGCGCCAGCACCACGGACAGGGGCTCTGGAAACACCATATATTTT
TRBD2	TRBV9	NA	TRBJ2-3	CASSVRASGSDTQYF	TGTGCCAGCAGCGTGCGGGCTAGCGGGTCAGATACGCAGTATTTT
TRBD1	TRBV11-2	NA	TRBJ1-1	CASSLGQGANTEAFF	TGTGCCAGCAGCTTAGGACAGGGGGCGAACACTGAAGCTTTCTTT
NA	TRBV27	few	TRBJ1-1	CASSLLPGNTEAFF	TGTGCCAGCAGTTTATTACCAGGCAACACTGAAGCTTTCTTT
TRBD2	TRBV4-3	NA	TRBJ2-7	CASSQGTSGGSSYEQYF	TGCGCCAGCAGCCAAGGGACTAGCGGGGGGAGCTCCTACGAGCAGTACTTC
TRBD2	TRBV4-2	NA	TRBJ2-1	CASRGGLADNEQFF	TGTGCCAGCAGAGGGGGACTAGCGGACAATGAGCAGTTCTTC
NA	TRBV11-2	NA	TRBJ1-2	CASSLDSITGIGYTF	TGTGCCAGCAGCTTAGATAGTATAACAGGGATTGGCTACACCTTC
NA	TRBV19	NA	TRBJ1-5	CASSIELWGSQPQHF	TGTGCCAGTAGTATAGAGTTATGGGGGAGTCAGCCCCAGCATTTT
NA	TRBV25-1	NA	TRBJ1-1	CASSEGGAEAFF	TGTGCCAGCAGTGAGGGGGGGGCTGAAGCTTTCTTT
TRBD1	TRBV6-2/TRBV6-3	once	TRBJ1-1	CASSYSKGQGGTEAFF	TGTGCCAGCAGTTACTCGAAGGGACAGGGCGGCACTGAAGCTTTCTTT
TRBD1	TRBV30	NA	TRBJ1-6	CAWRGDRGHNSPLHF	TGTGCCTGGAGGGGGGACAGGGGCCATAATTCACCCCTCCACTTT
TRBD1	TRBV5-5	NA	TRBJ2-6	CASSSLTGGLSGANVLTF	TGTGCCAGCAGCTCCCTGACAGGGGGCCTGTCTGGGGCCAACGTCCTGACTTTC
TRBD1	TRBV6-5	NA	TRBJ2-7	CASSYGTGDTTYEQYF	TGTGCCAGCAGTTACGGGACAGGGGATACAACCTACGAGCAGTACTTC
NA	TRBV6-5	few	TRBJ1-1	CASSSGSSGNTEAFF	TGTGCCAGCAGCAGTGGGTCGTCAGGGAACACTGAAGCTTTCTTT
NA	TRBV7-2	once	TRBJ2-2	CASSLVSQRFGELFF	TGTGCCAGCAGCTTAGTGTCACAGCGATTCGGGGAGCTGTTTTTT
NA	TRBV7-9	NA	TRBJ1-2	CASSLDVSGYTF	TGTGCCAGCAGCTTGGATGTGAGTGGCTACACCTTC
NA	TRBV4-1	NA	TRBJ1-2	CASSQAGIYGYTF	TGCGCCAGCAGCCAAGCTGGCATTTATGGCTACACCTTC
TRBD2	TRBV3-1/TRBV3-2	NA	TRBJ2-2	CASSQVLGSGGTGELFF	TGTGCCAGCAGCCAAGTCCTTGGTAGCGGGGGGACCGGGGAGCTGTTTTTT
TRBD1	TRBV18	NA	TRBJ1-4	CASSPRTVGTGLEKLFF	TGTGCCAGCTCACCACGGACCGTCGGGACAGGGCTTGAAAAACTGTTTTTT
NA	TRBV2	NA	TRBJ2-3	CASSLAEISTDTQYF	TGTGCCAGCAGCTTAGCTGAGATTAGCACAGATACGCAGTATTTT